Listed here is a single TCR beta chain. Its antigen is unknown. Each TCR library used around 0.5 ug of total RNA and a linear amplification protocol. TCRdb itself ran the reads through MiXCR, one entry per CDR3 protein. The sample lists around 200,000 distinct CDR3 sequences, over 60% seen once, with 2% to 2.5% in the top ten. The data were obtained in a study of healthy donors' naive CD4 and CD8 T cells. Overall study results and limits: CDR3 charge plus V and J genes appeared to account for around 12% of CD4/CD8 variance. Negatively charged CDR3s marked CD8+ lineage; positively charged CDR3s marked CD4+ lineage. A reported CD4+/CD8+ bias affected most V and J genes in naive cells.

Germline V gene sequence: CDR1 SQVTM, CDR2 ANQGSEA. The ends were cut back, 4 bases at V and 10 bases at J, with 8 bases in the middle. This CDR3 spans 10 amino acids. The chain uses TRBV29-1 and TRBJ2-1, with D unresolved. The source is a pool of human donors in good health; the sample pools cells from several healthy donors. Sequenced sample: naive CD4+ and CD8+ T cells sorted from blood, pooled from several donors. In DNA, the CDR3 is TGCAGCGTTGTAAAGGTGGAGCAGTTCTTC. Its translation: CSVVKVEQFF.